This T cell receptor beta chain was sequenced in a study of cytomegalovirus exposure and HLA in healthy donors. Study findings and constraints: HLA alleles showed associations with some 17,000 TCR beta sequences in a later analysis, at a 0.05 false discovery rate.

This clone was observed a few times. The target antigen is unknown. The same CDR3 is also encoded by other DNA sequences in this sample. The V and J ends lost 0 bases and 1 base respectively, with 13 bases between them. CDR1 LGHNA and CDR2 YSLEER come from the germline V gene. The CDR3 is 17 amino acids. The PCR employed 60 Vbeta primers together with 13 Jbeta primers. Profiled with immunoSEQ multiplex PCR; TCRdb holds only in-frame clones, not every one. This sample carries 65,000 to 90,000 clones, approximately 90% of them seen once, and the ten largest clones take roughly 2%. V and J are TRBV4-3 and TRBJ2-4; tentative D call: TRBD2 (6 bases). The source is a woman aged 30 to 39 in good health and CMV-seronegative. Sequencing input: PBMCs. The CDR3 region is CASSQDSGSGAKNIQYF. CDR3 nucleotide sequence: TGCGCCAGCAGCCAAGATTCCGGGAGCGGGGCCAAAAACATTCAGTACTTC.